One TCR beta chain is described in this entry. Its antigen target is currently unknown. No much larger clonotype is one base removed from it; base qualities were not supplied. These data come from a study of cytomegalovirus exposure and HLA in healthy donors (dated by TCRdb to the late 2010s). About the study as a whole: In an earlier analysis of 587 of the donors, 250 to 300 Gb of sequence data and 100 million or so unique TCR beta sequences from about 180 million T cells were reported. Roughly 290 gigabases of sequencing data and 70 million to 100 million unique TCR sequences made up an early release that covered some 640 HLA-typed donors. Of the 300 to 450 genotyped donors, about 80% fell in the genetic ancestry cluster associated with self-reported Caucasian donors. The study was designed to test whether signatures of past pathogen exposure could be identified by cataloging public T cell receptors. Using immunosequencing, the study profiled T cell repertoires from fewer than 850 subjects and related those repertoires to cytomegalovirus serostatus. Along with the roughly 710-subject first cohort, a separate validation cohort of around 120 different subjects was used. High-throughput TCR immunosequencing, statistical association of individual TCRs with disease status, and machine learning were combined to predict cytomegalovirus infection status. In a later analysis, previously published TCR beta repertoires from roughly 710 donors were re-analyzed and high-resolution HLA genotyping was added so that TCR occurrence patterns could be studied. In the later analysis, no new phenotypic data were used to find candidate immune exposures; instead, reliance was placed on TCR beta sequences and their occurrence across donors. To decide whether each TCR beta V gene segment behaved as functional or pseudogenic, an earlier analysis of over 500 of the donors relied on high-throughput TCR beta sequencing. Donor age, sex, ethnicity and CMV serostatus were collected together with the repertoire data. Genome-wide SNP genotypes for about 60% of the roughly 700 donors were used in a later genetic analysis, which treated that subset as a discovery cohort. Every repertoire in the discovery cohort had been generated on one and the same sequencing platform. Class I and class II HLA loci were covered by the typing at four-digit resolution. The number of donors typed differed by locus, with roughly 629-640 for A, B, C, DRB1 and DQB1, more than 500 for DQA1, about 610 for DPA1, and some 450 for DPB1. Four to six DR-DQ haplotypes were handled as single units for association and clustering, since linkage in the cohort was strong. Among around 400 genotyped donors of the cohort, an average of around 240,000 unique TCR beta nucleotide sequences were sequenced per donor, around 20% of them non-productive. Points the paper makes about the study in general: According to a later genetic analysis, donors in an Asian-associated ancestry cluster had fewer N-insertions in productive TCRs than the approximately 690-donor mean. The authors suggested that the approach could potentially be generalized to other disease states and immunological phenotypes. Correlated functional status among segregating V segments might reflect linkage disequilibrium, but an unknown experimental factor could not be ruled out. CMV serostatus was the only immune exposure information available for the cohort. The cohort was sequenced for TCR beta chains only, and without alpha or paired-chain data the features that could be detected were limited. In the study, some 180 TCR beta chains were listed as associated with cytomegalovirus. Assigning TCR associations to individual alleles was difficult when HLA alleles, especially DR and DQ, strongly co-occurred. According to a later analysis, parvovirus B19, influenza, CMV and Epstein-Barr virus appeared linked to several top co-occurrence clusters. A later genetic analysis associated a missense DCLRE1C variant with V-gene and J-gene trimming of TCR beta chains, and an independent cohort replicated the association. In a later analysis, the rate of TCR association differed among HLA loci, with DRB1 alleles having the most associated TCRs and HLA-C alleles having the fewest. Compared with equally common non-associated chains, HLA-associated TCR beta chains in a later analysis were more clonally expanded and had lower generation probabilities. An earlier analysis of 587 of the donors showed that most TCR beta V segments appeared in productive rearrangements either about 90% or about 30% of the time, which broadly matched IMGT annotations. Sequencing depth was assumed to be roughly uniform across donors in the presence/absence analyses, though that assumption may not hold. A further reported finding was that TCR beta sequences accurately predicted the HLA-A and HLA-B alleles for most subjects in the first cohort. In a later analysis, most CMV-associated TCR beta chains were found to appear HLA-restricted, with HLA associations seemingly driven largely by CMV exposure. Most TCR sequences were observed very rarely across donors, whereas some public TCRs were present in many individuals. In both the original and validation cohorts, the classifier was reported to diagnose cytomegalovirus status with high specificity and sensitivity. The 87-base-pair reads could not distinguish some IMGT-functional V segments, including TRBV6-2 and TRBV6-3, so those segments were excluded. Because counts were too low, seventeen rarely observed V segments, including chromosome 9 orphons, were excluded from the earlier analysis of 587 of the donors. A group of highly shared sequence variants was considered likely to be a technical artifact of the sequencing pipeline. In a later analysis, 15,000 to 20,000 TCR beta sequences were associated with specific HLA alleles at a false discovery rate of 0.05. Because HLA typing was unavailable for some donors at each locus, only the typed subset was used in association tests. Three of the identified cytomegalovirus-associated TCR beta chains were confirmed in vitro to be specific for cytomegalovirus antigens.

Libraries were prepared through the immunoSEQ multiplex PCR assay. A mixture of 60 forward primers for TCR Vbeta segments and 13 reverse primers for TCR Jbeta segments was used in the multiplex PCR. The CDR3 region of rearranged TCR beta genes was amplified from genomic DNA by a multiplex PCR assay. On the Illumina HiSeq System, the amplified TCR beta libraries were sequenced as 87-base-pair reads. The published analysis was carried out like this. A later analysis tallied 75 million to 95 million unique TCR beta chains across the approximately 670 repertoires, and about 10 million of those chains were shared by two or more donors. To remove PCR and sequencing errors, raw reads were error-corrected and collapsed into unique sequences using a nearest-neighbor algorithm that merged closely related sequences. Alignment of CDR3 sequences to IMGT reference sequences was used to assign V, D and J gene segments. For a sequence to be retained, a match of at least six nucleotides to both a V gene segment and a J gene segment was required. Rearrangements were classified as productive when the CDR3 lacked stop codons and remained in frame with V and J, and all other rearrangements were classified as non-productive. Following IMGT convention, CDR3 was defined as the stretch from the second conserved V-encoded cysteine to the conserved J-encoded phenylalanine. The earlier analysis of about 500 of the donors excluded sequences that lacked an unambiguous match to a single V gene segment. An earlier analysis of fewer than 650 of the donors classified V segments as functional when productive rearrangements were above 56.7% and as segregating when the standard deviation between donors was above 5%. A statistical classification framework was built to diagnose cytomegalovirus status from the catalog of TCR beta chain sequences. In a later analysis, TCR nucleotide sequences were compared against IMGT/GENE-DB human TR gene sequences so that V and J genes could be assigned. A later analysis assigned CDR3 sequences and most-parsimonious VDJ recombination scenarios with the TCRdist pipeline. In a later analysis, each TCR beta chain was defined by its CDR3 amino acid sequence together with its V-gene family, and reads lacking a unique V-gene family were excluded. To address suspected cross-contamination and a sequencing artifact, a later analysis removed under 600 highly shared, low-generation-probability nucleotide sequences. A later analysis calculated a clonal expansion index for each public chain from normalized within-repertoire ranks of inferred template counts. In a later analysis, generation probabilities were computed with a VDJ recombination model fitted to out-of-frame rearrangements, and the resulting probabilities were checked against IGoR. In a later analysis, TCR-TCR, TCR-HLA and TCR-CMV co-occurrence was scored with hypergeometric tests, and a repertoire-size bias correction was applied to TCR pairs. False discovery rates were estimated in a later analysis by permuting HLA or CMV assignments 20 times. In a later analysis, co-occurring TCRs were grouped with DBSCAN, and TCRdist sequence similarity was added when clustering was performed within HLA-allele-positive subsets. Repertoires with fewer than 30,000 or more than 120,000 public chains, plus five repertoires with anomalous nucleotide sharing, were excluded from co-occurrence clustering. Imported from immuneACCESS, the table was reduced by TCRdb to in-frame sequences with V and J called. These copies leave out some clones; in studies compared against another copy, an unresolved V gene accounts for under half, and the cause of the remainder is not known. V, J and clone size are taken as reported in that table, and D and trimming were inferred from the DNA itself. The sample yields 250,000 to 350,000 clones; approximately 90% were counted once. The top ten hold 3.5% to 4% of the sample.

The cohort consisted of more than 650 healthy bone marrow donors. Cohort members were all nominally healthy when sampled, although unrecorded immune exposures were likely present. The donor was CMV seropositive and was included in the group of 250 to 350 seropositive cohort members. A peripheral blood sample was provided by each donor, and peripheral blood mononuclear cells were used for TCR beta sequencing. The Qiagen DNeasy Blood Extraction Kit was used to extract genomic DNA from the blood cell samples. Trimming costs V 2 bases and J 7 bases, and their ends lie 9 bases apart. Taken from cysteine to phenylalanine, the CDR3 has 13 residues. Solely the CDR3 DNA is kept, with 39 bases framed from the first base. According to the germline V gene (reference sequence), CDR1 reads SEHNR and CDR2 reads FQNEAQ.

The material sequenced was PBMCs. The source is a man aged 40-50 years in good health and CMV-seropositive. The V and J segments used are TRBV7-9 and TRBJ1-5, with the D gene not confidently named. The DNA sequence reads TGTGCCAGCAGCTTATTGAGTAGCCAGCCCCAGCATTTT. Translated, it reads CASSLLSSQPQHF.